Below, 3 T cell receptor beta chains from the same sample are listed, as sequenced in a study of OX40 agonist ivuxolimab in advanced cancers. Method: immunoSEQ multiplex PCR; TCRdb's copy keeps in-frame clones and lacks some. The repertoire holds approximately 100,000 clones, with roughly 85% as singletons. The sequenced sample was CD4+ or CD8+ T cells sorted from blood, obtained in a trial of the OX40 agonist ivuxolimab. Receptors originate from an adult with an advanced solid tumor such as melanoma, head and neck, liver or kidney cancer.

This clone was detected only a few times. The V gene is TRBV9, the J gene TRBJ1-2; D gene uncertain. CDR3 length: 14 residues. V was pared by 0 bases and J by 7 bases, with 13 bases between. Germline V gene data show CDR1 as SGDLS and CDR2 as YYNGEE. CDR3 DNA sequence: TGTGCCAGCAGCGTAGACTTGGGTATGGCTGGCTACACCTTC. Its translation is CASSVDLGMAGYTF.

This clone has only one observation. Here the CDR3 reads CASSQGARGGWNTEAFF. The CDR3 DNA reads as TGTGCCAGCAGCCAAGGGGCCCGCGGAGGGTGGAACACTGAAGCTTTCTTT. The chain employs TRBV4-2 and TRBJ1-1, with D uncertain. CDR1 and CDR2 from the germline V gene are LGHNA and YNFKEQ. Trimming stripped 1 base from V and 1 base from J, with 16 bases between. This CDR3 is built from 17 residues.

This sequence joins TRBV7-2 and TRBJ2-2, with 10 bases matching TRBD2. V lost 3 bases and J lost 0; bases outside the gene matches: 1. The CDR3 covers 16 residues. Germline CDR1 and CDR2: SGHTA and FQGNSA. This CDR3 is CASSFSGGSNTGELFF. Here the CDR3 DNA reads TGTGCCAGCAGCTTTAGCGGGGGGTCGAACACCGGGGAGCTGTTTTTT.